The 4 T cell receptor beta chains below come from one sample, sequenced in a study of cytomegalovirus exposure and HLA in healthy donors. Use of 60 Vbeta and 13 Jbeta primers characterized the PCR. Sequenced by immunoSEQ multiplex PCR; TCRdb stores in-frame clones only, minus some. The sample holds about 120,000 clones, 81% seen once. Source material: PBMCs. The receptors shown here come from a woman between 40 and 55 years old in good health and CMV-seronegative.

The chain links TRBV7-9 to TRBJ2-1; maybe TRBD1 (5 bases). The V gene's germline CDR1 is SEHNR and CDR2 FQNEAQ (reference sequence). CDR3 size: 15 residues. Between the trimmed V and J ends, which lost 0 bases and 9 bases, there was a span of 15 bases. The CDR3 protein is CASSLAGAPLSEQFF. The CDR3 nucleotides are TGTGCCAGCAGCTTAGCAGGGGCCCCTCTGTCTGAGCAGTTCTTC.

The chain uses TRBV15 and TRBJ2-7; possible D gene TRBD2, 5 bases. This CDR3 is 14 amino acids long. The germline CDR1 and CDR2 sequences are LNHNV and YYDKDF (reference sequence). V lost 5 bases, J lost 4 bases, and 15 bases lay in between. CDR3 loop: CATSPEASSYEQYF. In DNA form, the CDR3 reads TGTGCCACCAGCCCGGAGGCCAGCTCTTACGAGCAGTACTTC.

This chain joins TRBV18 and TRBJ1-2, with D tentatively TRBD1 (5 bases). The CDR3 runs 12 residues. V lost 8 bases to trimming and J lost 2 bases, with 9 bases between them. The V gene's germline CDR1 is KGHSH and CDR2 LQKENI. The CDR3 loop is CASQTANYGYTF. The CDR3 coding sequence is TGTGCCAGCCAGACAGCGAACTATGGCTACACCTTC.

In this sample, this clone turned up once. CDR3 loop: CASGQGEVYDTGELFF. CDR3 nucleotide sequence: TGTGCCAGTGGACAGGGGGAGGTATATGACACCGGGGAGCTGTTTTTT. The chain employs TRBV19 and TRBJ2-2, with 10 positions matching TRBD1. From germline, CDR1 is LNHDA and CDR2 SQIVND (reference sequence). The CDR3 has 16 amino acids. The J segment lost 3 bases and the V segment lost 8 bases, leaving 9 bases of the junction unmatched.